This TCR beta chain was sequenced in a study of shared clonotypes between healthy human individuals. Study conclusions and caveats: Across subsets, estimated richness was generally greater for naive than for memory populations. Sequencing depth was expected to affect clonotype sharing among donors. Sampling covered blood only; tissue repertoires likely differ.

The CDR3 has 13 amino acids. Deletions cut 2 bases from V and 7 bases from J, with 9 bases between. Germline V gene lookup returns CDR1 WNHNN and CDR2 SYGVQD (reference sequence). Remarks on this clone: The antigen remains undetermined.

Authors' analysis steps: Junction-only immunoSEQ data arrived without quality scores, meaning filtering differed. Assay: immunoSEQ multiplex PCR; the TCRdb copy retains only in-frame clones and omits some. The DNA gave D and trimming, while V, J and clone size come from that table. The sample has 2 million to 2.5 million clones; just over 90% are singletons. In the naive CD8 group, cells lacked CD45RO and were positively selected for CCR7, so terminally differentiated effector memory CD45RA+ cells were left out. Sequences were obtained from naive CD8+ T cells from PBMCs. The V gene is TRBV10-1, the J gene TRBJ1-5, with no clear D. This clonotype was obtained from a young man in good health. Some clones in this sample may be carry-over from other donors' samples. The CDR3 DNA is TGCGCCAGCAGTGAGCCTGAAACACAGCCCCAGCATTTT. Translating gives CASSEPETQPQHF.